This TCR beta chain was profiled in a study of shared T cell receptors in the human thymus. With V trimmed by 0 bases and J by 2 bases, 4 bases remained unmatched. The CDR3 contains 17 residues. Germline V gives CDR1 MGHRA, CDR2 YSYEKL. Using immunoSEQ multiplex PCR, the repertoire was profiled, and TCRdb retains in-frame clones only, with some absent. This sample has about 500,000 clones, with 75% to 80% found just once. This same sample was also part of a study on human thymus T cells. That investigation notes: Among the donors, all were healthy Finnish infants having corrective surgery for congenital heart defects. The thymus tissue came from resections taken during corrective heart surgery. Thymic and blood repertoires seemed to show skewed V and J gene use. Thymic TCR repertoires of unrelated people reportedly overlapped highly.

The chain employs TRBV4-1 and TRBJ2-1; 10 bases agree with TRBD2. Sequencing was performed on thymocytes. The source of this sequence is a boy under two years old with a congenital heart defect. In nucleotides, the CDR3 is TGCGCCAGCAGCCAAGATTGGACTAGCGGAGCCTACAATGAGCAGTTCTTC. The encoded protein is CASSQDWTSGAYNEQFF.